This record covers a single T cell receptor (beta chain). This clone's antigen is unknown. The input lacks base qualities; no much larger clone sits a single base away. These data belong to a study of T cells in localized non-small cell lung cancer (dated by TCRdb to about 2020). As for the study more broadly: Comparing tumors with uninvolved tumor-adjacent lungs, the study looked at the T cell repertoires of around 250 patients with early-stage NSCLC. The cohort comprised roughly 230 treatment-naïve NSCLC patients with resected, localized lung tumors. NSCLC patients had a mean age of roughly 66 years, and 129 were male and over 85 female. What the research found in general, with its limitations: Multi-region tumor sequencing was not performed, so intratumor heterogeneity could not be excluded. Of the top 100 tumor clones, a median of roughly 53 were detected in paired uninvolved adjacent lung; roughly 26 were also among that lung's top 100. Because the study design was exploratory, TCR variables were selected using unadjusted p-values without false-discovery rate correction. The highest T cell clonality was observed in uninvolved tumor-adjacent lung, where clonality exceeded that of tumor, suggesting that antigenic responses were more focused in uninvolved tumor-adjacent lung. Longer overall survival was associated with higher T cell density in blood, whereas shorter survival was associated with higher clonality in adjacent lung.

At diagnosis, tumor, uninvolved tumor-adjacent lung and peripheral blood were collected and then preserved as a mix of FFPE and fresh-frozen material. For TCR repertoire profiling, blood samples were analyzed in the form of peripheral blood mononuclear cells. For CDR1 and CDR2, the germline V gene (reference sequence) lists SGHNT and YYREEE. The CDR3 sequence holds 15 residues, the cysteine and phenylalanine included. Just the 45-base CDR3 DNA is kept, in frame starting at base 1. V is pared back by 4 bases and J by 4 bases, with 15 bases lying between the germline termini. TCR beta CDR3 regions were sequenced from DNA using the immunoSEQ Assay. As for how the authors treated the data: T cell density was computed as TCR beta template counts normalized to usable DNA estimated by amplifying housekeeping genes. Richness was estimated using the preseqR package, with extrapolation to 400,000 templates for PBMC samples and to 120,000 templates for tissue samples. Clonality was taken to be one minus Pielou's evenness. Tissue-enriched TCRs were identified by differential abundance testing using productive amino-acid clonotypes, minimum total count 5 and alpha 0.1. The Jaccard Index and the Morisita Overlap Index were used to measure how much the repertoires overlapped between compartments. GLIPH grouped TCR beta CDR3s together with public tetramer-defined viral CDR3s, and a viral motif had to include at least three viral sequences and also show V-gene enrichment. The immuneACCESS repertoire file appears here via TCRdb, limited to in-frame rearrangements. These files lack a portion of the clones; in checked studies, under half of the deficit traces to unresolved V genes, and the cause of the others is not known. The V and J calls and the clone size are those of that table, but D and trimming were determined from the DNA. The sample table contains about 35,000 clones; only one count was recorded for approximately 89% of them. Of the sample, approximately 10% falls within the top ten clones.

The rearranged chain carries TRBV5-4 and TRBJ1-3, with TRBD1 as a weak D call on 6 bases. This TCR came from a female donor of 60 years or more with stage II lung adenocarcinoma. The sequencing used peripheral blood mononuclear cells, collected before any cancer treatment. The nucleotide sequence is given as TGTGCCAGCAGCAGGGGGAGGGGGTCAGGAAACACCATATATTTT. Protein translation: CASSRGRGSGNTIYF.